Each of the 21 T cell receptor beta chains below was sequenced from the same sample in a study of cytomegalovirus exposure and HLA in healthy donors. It was with 60 Vbeta and 13 Jbeta primers that the PCR ran. The protocol was immunoSEQ multiplex PCR, while the TCRdb copy is restricted to in-frame clones and leaves out a portion. The sample lists fewer than 200,000 clones; 60% to 75% were seen once. Input material: PBMCs. The receptor source for this set is a woman in her forties or fifties in good health and CMV-seropositive.

This clone appeared a few times. The chain joins TRBV4-2 to TRBJ2-4, with 10 bases fitting TRBD2. The CDR3 has 13 amino acids. Trimming cost V 0 bases and J 11 bases; bases outside gene matches: 1. Germline V gene sequence: CDR1 LGHNA, CDR2 YNFKEQ. CDR3 DNA sequence: TGTGCCAGCAGCCAAGATAGCGGGAGGCTTCAGTACTTC. Translated: CASSQDSGRLQYF.

J is TRBJ1-1 and V is TRBV13, with 9 bases identical to TRBD1. Looked up from germline, CDR1 is PRHDT and CDR2 is FYEKMQ (reference sequence). CDR3 length: 15 residues. V shed 5 bases, J shed 1 base, and the junction held 5 bases outside the gene matches. CDR3 protein: CASSPTGQGNTEAFF. In DNA form, the CDR3 reads TGTGCCAGCAGCCCAACGGGACAGGGGAACACTGAAGCTTTCTTT.

This chain connects TRBV5-1 to TRBJ2-7; 8 nucleotides agree with TRBD1. The germline CDR1 and CDR2 sequences are SGHRS and YFSETQ. This CDR3 region has 14 residues. V trimming: 3 bases; J trimming: 5 bases; junction bases outside the gene matches: 7. The chain's CDR3 is CASSSGQEVNEQYF. CDR3 bases: TGCGCCAGCAGCTCGGGACAGGAGGTTAACGAGCAGTACTTC.

DNA of the CDR3: TGCGCCAGCAGCCAAGAGTTTCGGGTTCAGCCCCAGCATTTT. Its translation is CASSQEFRVQPQHF. The V call is TRBV4-1, the J call TRBJ1-5, with D unclear. The V and J ends lost 0 bases and 6 bases respectively, with 9 bases between them. The CDR3 consists of 14 residues. The germline V gene encodes CDR1 MGHRA and CDR2 YSYEKL.

This clone was recorded a few times. This chain links TRBV7-9 with TRBJ1-2; 7 bases map to TRBD1. This CDR3 comprises 13 residues. Looked up from germline, CDR1 is SEHNR and CDR2 is FQNEAQ (reference sequence). The V gene end was trimmed by 1 base and the J gene end by 8 bases; junction bases not matched to a gene: 4. The CDR3 loop reads CASSLEGAWGYTF. The CDR3 DNA sequence: TGTGCCAGCAGCTTAGAGGGGGCCTGGGGCTACACCTTC. The full variable domain, with the rest looked up from reference TRBV7-9 and TRBJ1-2, is DTGVSQNPRHKITKRGQNVTFRCDPISEHNRLYWYRQTLGQGPEFLTYFQNEAQLEKSRLLSDRFSAERPKGSFSTLEIQRTEQGDSAMYLCASSLEGAWGYTFGSGTRLTVV.

CDR3 amino acids: CASSLGVSGGVHEDTQYF. DNA of the CDR3: TGCGCCAGCAGCTTGGGAGTTAGCGGGGGGGTACATGAGGATACGCAGTATTTT. The rearrangement links TRBV5-1 to TRBJ2-3, with 11 bases matching TRBD2. Unmatched junction bases numbered 12, after V lost 0 bases and J lost 6 bases. The CDR3 has 18 amino acids. In germline, CDR1 is SGHRS, CDR2 YFSETQ.

The V and J genes are TRBV9 and TRBJ1-6; D call uncertain. V was cut by 3 bases and J by 8 bases, with 6 bases left in between. Germline values: CDR1 SGDLS, CDR2 YYNGEE. The CDR3 sequence is 12 residues long. The CDR3: CASSASDSPLHF. In DNA form, the CDR3 reads TGTGCCAGCAGCGCCTCGGATTCACCCCTCCACTTT.

The chain is built from TRBV7-2 and TRBJ2-1; 8 nucleotides line up with TRBD1. The trim removed 5 bases at V and 2 bases at J, leaving 8 bases unmatched. Germline lookup yields CDR1 SGHTA and CDR2 FQGNSA. The CDR3 loop spans 16 amino acids. The chain's CDR3 is CASSPYGTGTYNEQFF. The CDR3 DNA follows: TGTGCCAGCAGCCCATACGGGACAGGTACCTACAATGAGCAGTTCTTC.

This chain joins TRBV2 and TRBJ2-6, with TRBD1 as a possible D gene (6 bases). The V gene's germline CDR1 is SNHLY and CDR2 FYNNEI. The CDR3 runs 18 residues. Between the trimmed V and J ends, which lost 7 bases and 4 bases, there was a span of 23 bases. The CDR3 region has the DNA TGTGCCAGCACCGAAGGACAGTCAGTTGAATCCGGGGCCAACGTCCTGACTTTC. Translation: CASTEGQSVESGANVLTF.

This rearrangement joins TRBV7-7 to TRBJ1-1; the D gene is possibly TRBD1 (5 bases). Trimming pared 5 bases from V and 4 bases from J, leaving 11 bases between. This CDR3 comprises 13 residues. Germline values: CDR1 SSHAT, CDR2 FNYEAQ (reference sequence). CDR3 amino acids: CASSPQGGTEAFF. DNA for the CDR3: TGTGCCAGCAGCCCGCAGGGAGGCACTGAAGCTTTCTTT. Complete variable domain (other parts from reference TRBV7-7 and TRBJ1-1): GAGVSQSPRYKVTKRGQDVTLRCDPISSHATLYWYQQALGQGPEFLTYFNYEAQPDKSGLPSDRFSAERPEGSISTLTIQRTEQRDSAMYRCASSPQGGTEAFFGQGTRLTVV.

In its sample, this clone was seen a few times. This sequence joins TRBV15 and TRBJ2-1, with 9 positions matching TRBD2. The CDR3 is 13 amino acids. Trimming at V came to 0 bases and at J to 15 bases, leaving 6 bases not matched to a gene. Germline V gene data show CDR1 as LNHNV and CDR2 as YYDKDF (reference sequence). The CDR3 region is CATSRDDSGGWFF. CDR3 nucleotide sequence: TGTGCCACCAGCAGAGATGATAGCGGGGGCTGGTTCTTC.

The chain recombines TRBV6-6 with TRBJ1-2; D uncertain. The CDR3 covers 13 residues. Germline CDR1 and CDR2: MNHNY and SVGAGI (reference sequence). V was pared by 2 bases and J by 6 bases, with 10 bases between. CDR3 DNA: TGTGCCAGCAGTTACCTTGGTCAGGATGGCTACACCTTC. Its translation: CASSYLGQDGYTF.

V usage is TRBV10-3 and J usage is TRBJ2-5; 8 positions agree with TRBD2. Germline V gene sequence: CDR1 ENHRY, CDR2 SYGVKD. The CDR3 sequence is 15 residues long. The V segment lost 4 bases and the J segment 5 bases; nucleotides outside the gene matches: 9. The CDR3 loop is CAISGIRQREETQYF. CDR3 DNA sequence: TGTGCCATCAGTGGTATCCGACAGCGGGAGGAGACCCAGTACTTC.

V usage is TRBV4-1 and J usage is TRBJ2-5; tentative D call: TRBD1 (5 bases). The V end lost 4 bases, the J end lost 3 bases, and 24 bases lay between the germline ends. The CDR3 is 18 amino acids. Germline V lookup: CDR1 MGHRA, CDR2 YSYEKL. The CDR3 sequence: CASSPRTFRGSSEETQYF. The CDR3 nucleotides are TGCGCCAGCAGCCCCCGTACGTTTAGGGGAAGTTCTGAAGAGACCCAGTACTTC.

This clone showed up just a few times. This chain joins TRBV10-3 and TRBJ1-4; 9 nucleotides match TRBD1. V was pared by 7 bases and J by 5 bases, with 2 bases of the junction left unmatched. The CDR3 has 13 residues. Germline assignment: CDR1 ENHRY and CDR2 SYGVKD. The CDR3 bases are TGTGCCATCAAACAGGGGGCAAATGAAAAACTGTTTTTT. Residues: CAIKQGANEKLFF.

This clone has more than one count but fewer than ten. This chain uses TRBV27 with TRBJ2-5; weak D call: TRBD2 (6 bases). The V gene's germline CDR1 is MNHEY and CDR2 SMNVEV (reference sequence). Trimming removed 5 bases from V and 4 bases from J, with 14 bases in between. The CDR3 contains 14 residues. The CDR3, as DNA: TGTGCCAGCAGTGGAAGGAGGGTGGGAGAGACCCAGTACTTC. Residues: CASSGRRVGETQYF.

CDR3 bases: TGTGCCAGCAGTCAGGCATCGTATGGCTACACCTTC. This sequence encodes CASSQASYGYTF. J is TRBJ1-2 and V is TRBV6-1; D remains unclear. V lost 5 bases and J 5 bases, leaving 9 bases between the germline ends. The germline gives CDR1 MNHNS, CDR2 SASEGT. The CDR3 is 12 amino acids.

This chain connects TRBV5-1 to TRBJ2-1; TRBD1 aligns across 7 bases. CDR1 is SGHRS and CDR2 is YFSETQ in the germline V gene. This CDR3 has 15 residues. Trimming took 0 bases from V and 3 from J; bases not matched to a gene: 3. In DNA, the CDR3 is TGCGCCAGCAGCTTGGAGACAGGGAACTACAATGAGCAGTTCTTC. This gives the protein CASSLETGNYNEQFF.

V is TRBV2 and J is TRBJ1-1; tentatively, D is TRBD1 (6 bases). Per the germline V gene, CDR1 is SNHLY and CDR2 is FYNNEI. The CDR3 spans 14 residues. Deletions cut 6 bases from V and 1 base from J, with 12 bases between. This chain's CDR3 is CASSSQGSNTEAFF. The CDR3 region has the DNA TGTGCCAGCAGCTCGCAGGGGTCGAACACTGAAGCTTTCTTT.

The chain couples TRBV2 to TRBJ2-5, with 7 bases matching TRBD1. Germline V gene data show CDR1 as SNHLY and CDR2 as FYNNEI. V was clipped by 6 bases and J by 5 bases; unmatched bases: 12. This CDR3 spans 15 amino acids. The CDR3 nucleotides are TGTGCCAGCAGGGACAGGTCTTCCCATGGGGAGACCCAGTACTTC. It codes for CASRDRSSHGETQYF.

This clone appeared a few times. The V and J genes are TRBV19 and TRBJ1-1; TRBD1 might be the D (5 bases). V was cut by 5 bases and J by 4 bases, with 14 bases left in between. There are 14 residues in the CDR3. Germline-derived CDR1 and CDR2 are LNHDA and SQIVND (reference sequence). The CDR3 DNA follows: TGTGCCAGTAGTGCCAGGGTAGACATCACTGAAGCTTTCTTT. Translated: CASSARVDITEAFF.